Listed below are T cell receptor beta chains from one sample, sequenced in a study of blood T cell repertoires in COVID-19. TCRdb keeps only in-frame clones here, not all; method: immunoSEQ multiplex PCR. The sample records hundreds of thousands of clones, roughly nine tenths being singletons. The sequenced sample was PBMCs or T cells enriched from blood (not recorded which). These receptors were collected from a man aged 30 to 45 who had recovered from COVID-19. CDR3s include the opening cysteine and the closing phenylalanine or tryptophan. Each record gives: clone size, J gene, V gene, D gene, CDR3 protein, CDR3 DNA. D genes are given only for firm matches. Size is omitted from some rows. Given values are once, few, many or a class for expanded clones.

>NA|TRBJ1-6|TRBV5-4|NA
CASSLGGNLIASPLHF
TGTGCCAGCTCCTTGGGAGGCAATCTTATCGCTTCACCCCTCCACTTT
>NA|TRBJ2-7|TRBV9|TRBD1
CASSLTGGTGYEQYF
TGTGCCAGCAGCCTTACAGGGGGCACCGGCTACGAGCAGTACTTC
>NA|TRBJ1-4|TRBV18|TRBD1
CASSQTGGAEKLFF
TGTGCCAGCTCACAGACAGGGGGTGCTGAAAAACTGTTTTTT
>NA|TRBJ1-1|TRBV7-9|NA
CASSLERQEAFF
TGTGCCAGCAGCTTAGAACGCCAGGAAGCTTTCTTT
>NA|TRBJ2-5|TRBV19|NA
CASSLDGVRETQYF
TGTGCCAGCAGCCTAGACGGGGTCCGGGAGACCCAGTACTTC
>NA|TRBJ2-1|TRBV12-3/TRBV12-4|NA
CASSLGSGTHQFF
TGTGCCAGCAGTTTAGGTTCGGGGACTCACCAGTTCTTC
>NA|TRBJ2-1|TRBV4-1|TRBD2
CASSYWGGTAEQFF
TGCGCCAGCAGTTACTGGGGGGGTACCGCCGAGCAGTTCTTC
>NA|TRBJ1-1|TRBV28|NA
CASLSLGKGGTEAFF
TGTGCCAGCCTATCACTAGGGAAAGGTGGGACTGAAGCTTTCTTT
>NA|TRBJ2-2|TRBV5-6|TRBD2
CASRLRLAGNTGELFF
TGTGCCAGCAGGTTGAGACTAGCGGGGAACACCGGGGAGCTGTTTTTT
>NA|TRBJ2-5|TRBV4-2|TRBD2
CASSQDIAGQETQYF
TGTGCCAGCAGCCAAGATATAGCGGGCCAAGAGACCCAGTACTTC
>NA|TRBJ1-2|TRBV28|TRBD1
CASSLGGQGVGYTF
TGTGCCAGCAGTTTAGGAGGACAGGGGGTCGGCTACACCTTC
>once|TRBJ1-2|TRBV28|NA
CASSLGGARGYTF
TGTGCCAGCAGTTTAGGGGGCGCCCGTGGCTACACCTTC
>NA|TRBJ1-1|TRBV29-1|NA
CSVVGPGGVPTEAFF
TGCAGCGTAGTAGGACCGGGAGGGGTTCCCACTGAAGCTTTCTTT
>NA|TRBJ1-1|TRBV28|NA
CASRIQGLYRTEAFF
TGTGCCAGCAGGATACAGGGTCTATATAGGACTGAAGCTTTCTTT
>NA|TRBJ2-5|TRBV5-4|TRBD2
CASSLPSGNQETQYF
TGTGCCAGCAGCTTGCCTAGCGGGAACCAAGAGACCCAGTACTTC
>NA|TRBJ1-3|TRBV28|TRBD1
CASSLTGTGGNTIYF
TGTGCCAGCAGTTTGACCGGGACAGGTGGAAACACCATATATTTT
>once|TRBJ1-1|TRBV14|NA
CASSQVAGHTEAFF
TGTGCCAGCAGCCAAGTGGCGGGGCACACTGAAGCTTTCTTT
>once|TRBJ2-7|TRBV5-1|NA
CASSLAEGVSYEQYF
TGCGCCAGCAGCTTGGCCGAGGGGGTCTCCTACGAGCAGTACTTC
>NA|TRBJ1-2|TRBV11-2|NA
CASSQGVYGYTF
TGTGCCAGCAGCCAAGGGGTGTATGGCTACACCTTC
>once|TRBJ1-4|TRBV7-2|TRBD1
CASSYRGPSTNEKLFF
TGTGCCAGCAGCTATAGGGGGCCCTCAACTAATGAAAAACTGTTTTTT
>NA|TRBJ2-1|TRBV3-1/TRBV3-2|TRBD2
CASSPQLAGGGNEQFF
TGTGCCAGCAGCCCCCAACTAGCGGGAGGTGGCAATGAGCAGTTCTTC
>NA|TRBJ1-1|TRBV7-8|NA
CASSLGHSNTEAFF
TGTGCCAGCAGCTTGGGACACTCGAACACTGAAGCTTTCTTT
>once|TRBJ1-2|TRBV28|NA
CASSLFTGLSNYGYTF
TGTGCCAGCAGTTTATTCACAGGGCTATCTAACTATGGCTACACCTTC
>NA|TRBJ1-5|TRBV7-2|NA
CASSFLQGGQPQHF
TGTGCCAGCAGCTTTCTACAGGGTGGGCAGCCCCAGCATTTT
>NA|TRBJ2-3|TRBV9|TRBD2
CASSVGLAGRGTDTQYF
TGTGCCAGCAGCGTAGGACTAGCGGGAAGGGGCACAGATACGCAGTATTTT
>NA|TRBJ1-1|TRBV3-1/TRBV3-2|NA
CASSQVLQLKGAFF
TGTGCCAGCAGCCAAGTATTACAGTTAAAGGGGGCTTTCTTT
>NA|TRBJ2-3|TRBV7-9|TRBD2
CASSLNGRAVNTQYF
TGTGCCAGCAGCTTAAACGGGAGGGCCGTCAATACGCAGTATTTT
>NA|TRBJ2-7|TRBV28|TRBD1
CASSLLSRGREQYF
TGTGCCAGCAGTTTATTGTCCAGGGGGCGCGAGCAGTACTTC
>NA|TRBJ2-7|TRBV19|NA
CASSIYKMRDEQYF
TGTGCCAGTAGTATATATAAGATGCGCGACGAGCAGTACTTC
>once|TRBJ2-7|TRBV12-3/TRBV12-4|TRBD1
CASSTGTAYEQYF
TGTGCCAGCAGTACGGGGACAGCCTACGAGCAGTACTTC
>NA|TRBJ2-1|TRBV27|TRBD1
CASGIPGTGAYNEQFF
TGTGCCAGCGGCATTCCCGGGACAGGGGCCTACAATGAGCAGTTCTTC
>NA|TRBJ1-2|TRBV24-1|NA
CATSELGVSGYTF
TGTGCCACCAGTGAATTAGGGGTGAGTGGCTACACCTTC
>NA|TRBJ1-5|TRBV6-5|NA
CASRETVYSNQPQHF
TGTGCCAGCAGGGAGACAGTTTATAGCAATCAGCCCCAGCATTTT
>NA|TRBJ2-1|TRBV5-4|NA
CASSPDFGSSSYNEQFF
TGTGCCAGCAGCCCTGACTTCGGGTCTAGCTCCTACAATGAGCAGTTCTTC
>NA|TRBJ2-3|TRBV4-2|NA
CASSQELVSTSDTQYF
TGTGCCAGCAGCCAAGAGTTGGTTAGTACGTCCGATACGCAGTATTTT
>NA|TRBJ2-3|TRBV19|NA
CASSTPGRPTDTQYF
TGTGCCAGTAGTACCCCAGGTAGACCAACAGATACGCAGTATTTT
>NA|TRBJ2-2|TRBV19|NA
CASSIQGYTGELFF
TGTGCCAGTAGTATTCAGGGATACACCGGGGAGCTGTTTTTT
>NA|TRBJ1-2|TRBV27|TRBD1
CASSDRQGPGEGYTF
TGTGCCAGCAGTGACAGACAGGGTCCCGGGGAAGGCTACACCTTC
>NA|TRBJ2-2|TRBV7-7|TRBD2
CASSLTAGANTGELFF
TGTGCTAGCAGCTTAACGGCGGGAGCGAACACCGGGGAGCTGTTTTTT
>NA|TRBJ1-1|TRBV5-8|TRBD1
CASSLNRGTEAFF
TGTGCCAGCAGCTTAAACAGGGGCACTGAAGCTTTCTTT
>NA|TRBJ2-5|TRBV10-1|TRBD1
CATFHRGKTQYF
TGCGCCACCTTCCACAGGGGTAAGACCCAGTACTTC
>NA|TRBJ2-5|TRBV5-4|TRBD1
CASRRTGRETQYF
TGTGCCAGCAGGAGGACAGGGAGAGAGACCCAGTACTTC
>NA|TRBJ1-2|TRBV25-1|TRBD1
CASRTGDNYGYTF
TGTGCCAGTCGGACAGGGGATAACTATGGCTACACCTTC
>NA|TRBJ2-4|TRBV13|TRBD2
CASSFYSGTLDIQYF
TGTGCCAGCAGCTTCTATAGCGGGACGCTGGACATTCAGTACTTC
>NA|TRBJ1-2|TRBV12-3/TRBV12-4|NA
CASSLGSSYGYTF
TGTGCCAGCAGTTTAGGATCCAGTTATGGCTACACCTTC
>few|TRBJ2-3|TRBV27|NA
CASSPGPPTDTQYF
TGTGCCAGCAGTCCGGGTCCACCCACAGATACGCAGTATTTT
>once|TRBJ2-5|TRBV9|TRBD2
CASSALTSGSPQYF
TGTGCCAGCAGCGCCCTGACTAGCGGGAGTCCTCAGTACTTC
>NA|TRBJ2-7|TRBV30|NA
CACISGYTLGNEQYF
TGTGCCTGTATTTCCGGTTATACCCTAGGTAACGAGCAGTACTTC
>NA|TRBJ1-2|TRBV11-2|NA
CASSLGGDNYGYTF
TGTGCCAGCAGCTTAGGGGGGGATAACTATGGCTACACCTTC
>NA|TRBJ2-1|TRBV11-3|TRBD2
CASSTRLAGSDEQFF
TGTGCCAGCAGCACCCGACTAGCGGGAAGCGATGAGCAGTTCTTC
>NA|TRBJ2-3|TRBV9|TRBD2
CASSTVAGGRTDTQYF
TGTGCCAGCTCCACCGTAGCGGGAGGTCGCACAGATACGCAGTATTTT
>NA|TRBJ2-1|TRBV18|NA
CASSPPRGASSYNEQFF
TGTGCCAGCTCACCACCTCGCGGGGCCAGCTCCTACAATGAGCAGTTCTTC
>NA|TRBJ1-1|TRBV5-1|NA
CASSPPPGKAFF
TGCGCCAGCAGCCCGCCGCCCGGGAAAGCTTTCTTT
>NA|TRBJ2-1|TRBV29-1|TRBD2
CSLSGLAANEQFF
TGCAGTCTGAGTGGACTAGCGGCCAATGAGCAGTTCTTC
>NA|TRBJ1-1|TRBV19|TRBD1
CASILTGAGAEAFF
TGTGCCAGCATCCTTACAGGGGCAGGGGCTGAAGCTTTCTTT